This T cell receptor (beta chain) is drawn from a study of blood T cells in healthy people across ages. Study-level results: Long-lived donors had more naive CD4+ cells and higher diversity than aged donors. Naive T cell percentage showed a strong correlation with the diversity of TCR beta. Naive and antigen-experienced cells were not separated, limiting conclusive comparison.

Note on this clonotype: As yet, its antigen is unknown.

The use of a sample-barcoded 5' primer and a J-beta primer mix characterized a second PCR of roughly 7 to 11 cycles. Each of the cDNA molecules was tagged by a template-switch adaptor with 12 random nucleotides. TCRdb called the 5' RACE reads again in MiXCR, with one record for every CDR3 protein. This table holds about 1.8 million distinct CDR3 sequences, about 50% found once. V was clipped by 4 bases and J by 4 bases; unmatched bases: 7. Germline V CDR1 and CDR2: SGHTA, FQGNSA. The CDR3 spans 15 residues. The clonotype comes from a woman aged 40 to 50 in good health. The source material was blood. V and J are TRBV7-2 and TRBJ2-7; the match to TRBD2 covers 10 bases. The CDR3 nucleotides read TGTGCCAGCAGCTCCCAGCGGGGGGGCAGTTACGAGCAGTACTTC. Residues: CASSSQRGGSYEQYF.